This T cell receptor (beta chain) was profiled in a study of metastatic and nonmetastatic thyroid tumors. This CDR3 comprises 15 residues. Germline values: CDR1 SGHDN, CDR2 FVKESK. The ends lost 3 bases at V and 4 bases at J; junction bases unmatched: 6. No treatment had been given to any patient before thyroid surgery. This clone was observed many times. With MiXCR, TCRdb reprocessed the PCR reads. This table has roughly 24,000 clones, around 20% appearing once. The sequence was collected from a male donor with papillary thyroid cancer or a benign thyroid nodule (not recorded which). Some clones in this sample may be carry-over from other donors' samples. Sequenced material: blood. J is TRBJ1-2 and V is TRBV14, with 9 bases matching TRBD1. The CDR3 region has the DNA TGTGCCAGCAGCCAGGGACAGGGCTGGAGCTATGGCTACACCTTC. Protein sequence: CASSQGQGWSYGYTF.